This T cell receptor beta chain was recovered during a study of T-cell memory formation after mild COVID-19. Study-level information: Largely, the TCR clusters proved donor specific.

This clonotype was recorded a few times. Its antigen is undetermined. The CDR3 runs to 16 residues. CDR1 is LGHDT, CDR2 YNNKEL, per germline (reference sequence). V trimming: 3 bases; J trimming: 10 bases; junction bases outside the gene matches: 10. Findings of the study overall: Clones from the second wave (peaking day 37) had unconfirmed SARS-CoV-2 specificity.

One entry per CDR3 protein results from TCRdb running MiXCR on the 5' RACE reads. The sample contains almost 350,000 distinct CDR3 sequences, approximately 22% of which appear only once. The genes are TRBV3-1 and TRBJ2-1, with TRBD2 matching 12 bases. Input material: PBMCs or a T cell subset sorted from them (not recorded which). The receptor comes from a man between 18 and 35 years old who had mild COVID-19 (a few samples of this study predate the infection). Cell type and time point are not known. CDR3 sequence reads: CASSHLSGLAGGEQFF. DNA of the CDR3: TGTGCCAGCAGCCACCTTTCGGGACTAGCGGGTGGAGAGCAGTTCTTC.